The 15 T cell receptor beta chains in this list originate from one sample, sequenced in a study of pediatric ulcerative colitis. Some clones are missing from TCRdb's copy, which holds only in-frame ones; the method was immunoSEQ multiplex PCR. The sample lists over 35,000 clones; less than 90% were seen once. The sequenced material came from blood. These TCRs come from a girl aged 10 to 17 with moderate ulcerative colitis.

The chain links TRBV7-9 to TRBJ2-3; 8 nucleotides line up with TRBD1. Germline V CDR1 and CDR2: SEHNR, FQNEAQ (reference sequence). With V trimmed by 5 bases and J by 4 bases, 8 bases remained unmatched. The CDR3 contains 15 residues. In nucleotides, the CDR3 is TGTGCCAGCAGCCTAATAGGACAGGGTTCAGATACGCAGTATTTT. The encoded protein is CASSLIGQGSDTQYF.

The V gene is TRBV5-8, the J gene TRBJ2-7; the D gene is possibly TRBD2 (5 bases). The germline CDR1 and CDR2 sequences are SGHTS and YDEGEE. V shed 4 bases and J shed 5 bases, with 25 bases lying between them. The CDR3 spans 17 residues. This CDR3 reads CASSPRFGLLMVHEQYF. As DNA, the CDR3 is TGTGCCAGCAGCCCCCGTTTCGGACTCTTGATGGTCCACGAGCAGTACTTC.

The J gene is TRBJ2-3, the V gene TRBV7-9; D is unclear. The CDR3 is 15 residues long. The germline gives CDR1 SEHNR, CDR2 FQNEAQ (reference sequence). Trimming took 5 bases from V and 5 from J, leaving 17 bases between them. CDR3 in DNA: TGTGCCAGCAGCCCGAATCAACCGTGGGTAGATACGCAGTATTTT. As protein: CASSPNQPWVDTQYF.

The chain joins TRBV19 to TRBJ2-1, with a tentative D call TRBD2 (5 bases). Germline V CDR1 and CDR2: LNHDA, SQIVND (reference sequence). V was trimmed by 3 bases and J by 0 bases, leaving 15 bases between them. This CDR3 comprises 17 residues. The CDR3 is CASSMLSGKSSYNEQFF. In DNA, the CDR3 is TGTGCCAGTAGTATGTTAAGCGGAAAGAGCTCCTACAATGAGCAGTTCTTC.

This rearrangement joins TRBV6-1 to TRBJ1-3, with TRBD1 matching over 8 bases. This CDR3 region has 14 residues. With 4 bases clipped from V and 2 bases from J, the junction kept 1 base outside the gene matches. Germline V gene lookup returns CDR1 MNHNS and CDR2 SASEGT. CDR3 DNA sequence: TGTGCCAGCAGTGGCAGGGGGCCTGGAAACACCATATATTTT. This sequence encodes CASSGRGPGNTIYF.

The J gene is TRBJ1-5, the V gene TRBV2, with TRBD1 identical over 8 bases. This CDR3 is built from 14 residues. V was clipped by 5 bases and J by 7 bases; unmatched bases: 7. The V gene's germline CDR1 is SNHLY and CDR2 FYNNEI. The CDR3 coding sequence is TGTGCCAGCAGTCCCGGGACAGGAAGGCAGCCCCAGCATTTT. Translated: CASSPGTGRQPQHF.

The J gene is TRBJ1-6, the V gene TRBV19, with D perhaps TRBD1 (5 bases). The germline V gene encodes CDR1 LNHDA and CDR2 SQIVND (reference sequence). This CDR3 comprises 16 residues. V lost 6 bases and J 0 bases, leaving 12 bases between the germline ends. The CDR3 region is CASSQGTSSYNSPLHF. The CDR3 nucleotides read TGTGCCAGTAGCCAGGGCACGAGCTCCTATAATTCACCCCTCCACTTT.

The chain recombines TRBV2 with TRBJ1-2; 7 bases match TRBD1. Germline V gene sequence: CDR1 SNHLY, CDR2 FYNNEI. Losses at the gene ends were 6 bases for V and 1 base for J; bases not matched to a gene: 11. The CDR3 is 16 residues long. CDR3 sequence: CASRRDSPWYNYGYTF. The CDR3, as DNA: TGTGCCAGCAGGAGGGACAGCCCTTGGTATAACTATGGCTACACCTTC.

This clone was observed once. The V call is TRBV18, the J call TRBJ1-2; no firm D call. V dropped 2 bases and J dropped 2 bases, with 6 bases sitting between them. The CDR3 is made up of 13 amino acids. Per the germline V gene, CDR1 is KGHSH and CDR2 is LQKENI. The CDR3 DNA follows: TGTGCCAGCTCACCAGAGCAGAACTATGGCTACACCTTC. Translating it yields CASSPEQNYGYTF.

The genes are TRBV9 and TRBJ2-3; D remains ambiguous. This CDR3 contains 15 residues. Between the trimmed V and J ends, which lost 1 base and 2 bases, there was a span of 11 bases. From germline, CDR1 is SGDLS and CDR2 YYNGEE. The CDR3: CASSVQTGVTDTQYF. The CDR3 DNA reads as TGTGCCAGCAGCGTACAGACTGGGGTCACAGATACGCAGTATTTT.

The V call is TRBV28, the J call TRBJ1-1; TRBD1 aligns across 8 bases. The CDR3 consists of 14 residues. Per germline, CDR1 MDHEN and CDR2 SYDVKM. Trimming removed 5 bases from V and 0 bases from J; junction bases left unmatched: 2. Written as DNA, the CDR3 is TGTGCCAGCAGTCCAGGGGGCCTGAACACTGAAGCTTTCTTT. It yields the protein CASSPGGLNTEAFF.

This clone was counted a few times. Written as DNA, the CDR3 is TGTGCCAGCACTCCGGTGGGGGCGCCTGAAGCTTTCTTT. This translates into CASTPVGAPEAFF. The rearrangement uses TRBV2 and TRBJ1-1; tentative D call: TRBD1 (6 bases). The germline V gene has CDR1 SNHLY and CDR2 FYNNEI. Trimming took off 7 bases at V and 6 bases at J, with 15 bases between the two ends. This CDR3 comprises 13 residues. The entire variable domain, with the rest obtained from reference TRBV2 and TRBJ1-1, is as follows: EPEVTQTPSHQVTQMGQEVILRCVPISNHLYFYWYRQILGQKVEFLVSFYNNEISEKSEIFDDQFSVERPDGSNFTLKIRSTKLEDSAMYFCASTPVGAPEAFFGQGTRLTVV.

This clone appeared once. The rearrangement joins TRBV7-3 to TRBJ2-4; 9 positions agree with TRBD2. J gave up 6 bases and V 4 bases, and 4 bases lay outside the gene matches. The CDR3 extends over 14 amino acids. Germline CDR1 reads SGHTA; CDR2 reads FQGTGA. The CDR3 DNA is TGTGCCAGCAGCTCTAGCGGGGCCGGAAACATTCAGTACTTC. It is translated as CASSSSGAGNIQYF.

The rearrangement joins TRBV7-2 to TRBJ2-7; D is ambiguous. CDR3 length: 13 amino acids. V lost 3 bases and J lost 0, with 6 bases in between. Per germline, CDR1 SGHTA and CDR2 FQGNSA. CDR3 sequence (DNA): TGTGCCAGCAGCTTGGAAGTCTCCTACGAGCAGTACTTC. This translates into CASSLEVSYEQYF. The full variable domain, completed using reference TRBV7-2 and TRBJ2-7, is GAGVSQSPSNKVTEKGKDVELRCDPISGHTALYWYRQSLGQGLEFLIYFQGNSAPDKSGLPSDRFSAERTGGSVSTLTIQRTQQEDSAVYLCASSLEVSYEQYFGPGTRLTVT.

This chain links TRBV25-1 with TRBJ2-1; D ambiguous. The ends were cut back, 7 bases at V and 4 bases at J, with 5 bases in the middle. This CDR3 is built from 11 residues. The germline V gene has CDR1 MGHDK and CDR2 SYGVNS. The CDR3 bases are TGTGCCAGCAATGGATACAATGAGCAGTTCTTC. This translates into CASNGYNEQFF.